In its sample, the clone carrying this T cell receptor beta chain was seen a few times. Germline CDR1 and CDR2: MNHNY and SVGAGI (reference sequence). The V end was cut by 0 bases, the J end by 2 bases, with 15 bases between. The CDR3 length is 17 residues. The data were obtained in a study of T cells after yellow fever vaccination. TCRdb reprocessed the 5' RACE reads via MiXCR and lists one record per CDR3 protein. Seen here are about 120,000 distinct CDR3 sequences, approximately 16% observed once, and the top ten hold roughly 45%. The chain is built from TRBV6-6 and TRBJ2-3; tentative D call: TRBD2 (6 bases). The sequence derives from a man in his late teens or twenties who received the YFV17D yellow fever vaccine. The specimen comprised CD8+ T cells sorted from PBMCs, sampled 5 days after the yellow fever booster vaccination. The CDR3 spells CASSYSEGIYDTDTQYF. CDR3 nucleotide sequence: TGTGCCAGCAGTTACTCGGAGGGGATCTATGACACAGATACGCAGTATTTT.